Described below is a single T cell receptor beta chain sequence and its context. This sample was taken from a study of blood T cell repertoires in COVID-19. In the original processing: Amplified reference gene primers provided the basis for estimating nucleated cell counts. Sequencing used immunoSEQ multiplex PCR; TCRdb keeps in-frame clones, though not all of them. V, J and clone size derive from that table, while D and trimming were established from the DNA sequence. Altogether roughly 150,000 clones are present, roughly nine tenths being singletons, with the ten largest covering 4%. The clonotype was recovered from a woman in her sixties or seventies with acute or convalescent COVID-19. The sequencing sample was made of peripheral blood.

The DNA for the CDR3 is TGTGCCAGCAGCTTAGGTTGGAGCGGGTACCACTCCTACGAGCAGTACTTC. Its translation is CASSLGWSGYHSYEQYF. The chain combines TRBV7-2 with TRBJ2-7; D is perhaps TRBD2 (6 bases). The CDR3 loop spans 17 amino acids. Trimming took off 1 base at V and 0 bases at J, with 16 bases between the two ends. CDR1 is SGHTA, CDR2 FQGNSA, per germline.